This is a list of T cell receptor beta chains from one sample in a study of PD-1 blockade in classical Hodgkin lymphoma. Profiled with immunoSEQ multiplex PCR; TCRdb holds only in-frame clones, not every one. The sample lists fewer than 35,000 clones; around 86% were seen once. Sequencing was performed on CD4+ T cells from blood, taken before the fourth cycle of nivolumab. These receptor sequences come from a human donor with classical Hodgkin lymphoma. CDR3s include the opening cysteine and the closing phenylalanine or tryptophan. The order of the fields is J gene, D gene, clone size, V gene, CDR3 protein, CDR3 DNA. A D gene is named only where the DNA matches it firmly. The size of a clone is reported for some rows only, either as once, few or many, or as a class for expanded clones.

j_call: TRBJ2-7
d_call: TRBD2
clone_size: .
v_call: TRBV11-2
cdr3_aa: CASSSSGFYYEQYF
cdr3_nt: TGTGCCAGCAGCTCTAGCGGGTTCTACTACGAGCAGTACTTC

j_call: TRBJ2-7
d_call: .
clone_size: .
v_call: TRBV28
cdr3_aa: CASNSVSYEQYF
cdr3_nt: TGTGCCAGTAATAGCGTTTCCTACGAGCAGTACTTC

j_call: TRBJ2-3
d_call: TRBD2
clone_size: .
v_call: TRBV5-1
cdr3_aa: CASSWGIAGGPTDTQYF
cdr3_nt: TGCGCCAGCAGCTGGGGGATAGCGGGAGGGCCCACAGATACGCAGTATTTT

j_call: TRBJ2-7
d_call: .
clone_size: .
v_call: TRBV11-2
cdr3_aa: CASSLDLGGGGEQYF
cdr3_nt: TGTGCCAGCAGCTTAGATCTTGGGGGAGGCGGCGAGCAGTACTTC

j_call: TRBJ2-5
d_call: .
clone_size: .
v_call: TRBV11-2
cdr3_aa: CASSKTGQLRGGETQYF
cdr3_nt: TGTGCCAGCAGCAAGACGGGACAGCTCCGCGGGGGAGAGACCCAGTACTTC

j_call: TRBJ2-2
d_call: .
clone_size: .
v_call: TRBV5-4
cdr3_aa: CASSLTGILTGELFF
cdr3_nt: TGTGCCAGCAGCTTGACAGGGATACTCACCGGGGAGCTGTTTTTT

j_call: TRBJ1-2
d_call: .
clone_size: once
v_call: TRBV28
cdr3_aa: CASSGGQNYGYTF
cdr3_nt: TGTGCCAGCAGTGGAGGACAGAACTATGGCTACACCTTC

j_call: TRBJ2-7
d_call: .
clone_size: few
v_call: TRBV2
cdr3_aa: CASRQTKGSYEQYF
cdr3_nt: TGTGCCAGCAGACAGACGAAGGGGTCCTACGAGCAGTACTTC

j_call: TRBJ2-3
d_call: .
clone_size: .
v_call: TRBV7-8
cdr3_aa: CASSPVLGTQYF
cdr3_nt: TGTGCCAGCAGCCCCGTCTTGGGTACGCAGTATTTT

j_call: TRBJ1-4
d_call: .
clone_size: .
v_call: TRBV19
cdr3_aa: CASSLYLGAANEKLFF
cdr3_nt: TGTGCCAGTAGTCTCTACTTAGGGGCAGCTAATGAAAAACTGTTTTTT

j_call: TRBJ1-2
d_call: .
clone_size: .
v_call: TRBV30
cdr3_aa: CAWSRQGRGNYGYTF
cdr3_nt: TGTGCCTGGAGTAGGCAGGGAAGGGGTAACTATGGCTACACCTTC

j_call: TRBJ2-3
d_call: .
clone_size: .
v_call: TRBV27
cdr3_aa: CASRDPRGGTDTQYF
cdr3_nt: TGTGCCAGCAGGGATCCCAGGGGCGGAACAGATACGCAGTATTTT

j_call: TRBJ1-2
d_call: .
clone_size: .
v_call: TRBV9
cdr3_aa: CASSAGAIYGYTF
cdr3_nt: TGTGCCAGCAGCGCGGGGGCAATCTATGGCTACACCTTT

j_call: TRBJ2-7
d_call: .
clone_size: .
v_call: TRBV7-8
cdr3_aa: CASSSQPGAIEQYF
cdr3_nt: TGTGCCAGCAGCTCTCAGCCGGGGGCTATCGAGCAGTACTTC

j_call: TRBJ1-4
d_call: .
clone_size: once
v_call: TRBV19
cdr3_aa: CASTRTENEKLFF
cdr3_nt: TGTGCCAGTACCAGGACAGAAAATGAAAAACTGTTTTTT

j_call: TRBJ1-1
d_call: .
clone_size: .
v_call: TRBV2
cdr3_aa: CASSIMRGAFF
cdr3_nt: TGTGCCAGCAGTATCATGCGGGGAGCTTTCTTT

j_call: TRBJ1-6
d_call: TRBD1
clone_size: few
v_call: TRBV5-4
cdr3_aa: CASSNTGANSPLHF
cdr3_nt: TGTGCCAGCAGCAATACAGGGGCTAATTCACCCCTCCACTTT

j_call: TRBJ2-6
d_call: TRBD2
clone_size: .
v_call: TRBV11-3
cdr3_aa: CASSMGLAGSGANVLTF
cdr3_nt: TGTGCCAGCAGCATGGGACTAGCGGGCTCTGGGGCCAACGTCCTGACTTTC

j_call: TRBJ2-1
d_call: TRBD2
clone_size: .
v_call: TRBV19
cdr3_aa: CASSIDGTSGPYNEQFF
cdr3_nt: TGTGCCAGTAGTATAGATGGGACTAGCGGGCCATACAATGAGCAGTTCTTC

j_call: TRBJ2-5
d_call: .
clone_size: .
v_call: TRBV13
cdr3_aa: CASGSKGRETQYF
cdr3_nt: TGTGCCAGCGGTAGCAAGGGGCGGGAGACCCAGTACTTC

j_call: TRBJ2-3
d_call: .
clone_size: .
v_call: TRBV7-8
cdr3_aa: CASSRTRFADTQYF
cdr3_nt: TGTGCCAGCAGTCGAACTAGGTTCGCAGATACGCAGTATTTT

j_call: TRBJ2-3
d_call: .
clone_size: .
v_call: TRBV2
cdr3_aa: CASRVGAATDTQYF
cdr3_nt: TGTGCCAGCAGAGTAGGGGCAGCCACAGATACGCAGTATTTT

j_call: TRBJ1-1
d_call: .
clone_size: few
v_call: TRBV30
cdr3_aa: CAWSEPEAFF
cdr3_nt: TGTGCCTGGAGTGAACCGGAAGCTTTCTTT

j_call: TRBJ2-7
d_call: TRBD2
clone_size: .
v_call: TRBV6-6
cdr3_aa: CASTATSGSYEQYF
cdr3_nt: TGTGCCAGCACCGCGACTAGCGGAAGCTACGAGCAGTACTTC

j_call: TRBJ1-5
d_call: TRBD1
clone_size: .
v_call: TRBV28
cdr3_aa: CASSYRGKRYQPQHF
cdr3_nt: TGTGCCAGCAGTTACAGGGGAAAGCGATATCAGCCCCAGCATTTT

j_call: TRBJ2-1
d_call: .
clone_size: .
v_call: TRBV29-1
cdr3_aa: CSVAGGQGKNEQFF
cdr3_nt: TGCAGCGTTGCGGGAGGACAGGGCAAGAATGAGCAGTTCTTC

j_call: TRBJ2-3
d_call: .
clone_size: .
v_call: TRBV7-9
cdr3_aa: CASSFSGTDTQYF
cdr3_nt: TGTGCCAGCAGCTTTTCAGGGACAGATACGCAGTATTTT

j_call: TRBJ1-1
d_call: .
clone_size: .
v_call: TRBV5-4
cdr3_aa: CASSLDGTEAFF
cdr3_nt: TGTGCCAGCAGCTTGGACGGGACTGAAGCTTTCTTT

j_call: TRBJ2-7
d_call: TRBD1
clone_size: .
v_call: TRBV19
cdr3_aa: CASSTRTGDEQYF
cdr3_nt: TGTGCCAGTAGTACCAGGACAGGGGACGAGCAGTACTTC

j_call: TRBJ1-5
d_call: TRBD1
clone_size: .
v_call: TRBV6-1
cdr3_aa: CASRRQGWPAQHF
cdr3_nt: TGTGCCAGCAGACGACAGGGGTGGCCGGCCCAGCATTTT

j_call: TRBJ1-2
d_call: TRBD1
clone_size: .
v_call: TRBV5-4
cdr3_aa: CASSPGQGVGYTF
cdr3_nt: TGTGCCAGCAGCCCCGGACAGGGTGTAGGCTACACCTTC

j_call: TRBJ1-4
d_call: .
clone_size: .
v_call: TRBV14
cdr3_aa: CASSQLQGGKEKLFF
cdr3_nt: TGTGCCAGCAGCCAACTGCAGGGTGGAAAGGAAAAACTGTTTTTT

j_call: TRBJ1-1
d_call: TRBD1
clone_size: .
v_call: TRBV7-3
cdr3_aa: CASSFPAYLDRANTEAFF
cdr3_nt: TGTGCCAGCAGCTTTCCGGCCTACCTTGACAGGGCCAACACTGAAGCTTTCTTT

j_call: TRBJ2-7
d_call: TRBD1
clone_size: .
v_call: TRBV18
cdr3_aa: CASSPTTGAYEQYF
cdr3_nt: TGTGCCAGCTCACCAACGACAGGGGCCTACGAGCAGTACTTC

j_call: TRBJ2-3
d_call: TRBD1
clone_size: .
v_call: TRBV11-3
cdr3_aa: CASSSGQGLSTDTQYF
cdr3_nt: TGTGCCAGCAGCTCCGGACAGGGACTCTCCACAGATACGCAGTATTTT

j_call: TRBJ1-2
d_call: TRBD1
clone_size: few
v_call: TRBV13
cdr3_aa: CASSSGQGGYGYTF
cdr3_nt: TGTGCCAGCAGCTCCGGACAGGGAGGCTATGGCTACACCTTC

j_call: TRBJ1-4
d_call: .
clone_size: .
v_call: TRBV7-8
cdr3_aa: CASSLGRGGEKLFF
cdr3_nt: TGTGCCAGCAGCTTAGGCCGTGGTGGTGAAAAACTGTTTTTT

j_call: TRBJ2-6
d_call: .
clone_size: .
v_call: TRBV11-2
cdr3_aa: CASSLTQSSGANVLTF
cdr3_nt: TGTGCCAGCAGCTTAACTCAAAGCTCTGGGGCCAACGTCCTGACTTTC

j_call: TRBJ1-2
d_call: TRBD1
clone_size: .
v_call: TRBV5-1
cdr3_aa: CASSSSDRGSGYTF
cdr3_nt: TGCGCCAGCAGCTCCTCAGACAGGGGAAGTGGCTACACCTTC

j_call: TRBJ1-6
d_call: .
clone_size: few
v_call: TRBV19
cdr3_aa: CASSPPQGSPLHF
cdr3_nt: TGTGCCAGTAGTCCCCCCCAGGGGTCACCCCTCCACTTT

j_call: TRBJ2-2
d_call: .
clone_size: once
v_call: TRBV18
cdr3_aa: CASSPPTWSPTGELFF
cdr3_nt: TGTGCCAGCTCACCCCCAACGTGGTCACCCACCGGGGAGCTGTTTTTT

j_call: TRBJ1-2
d_call: TRBD1
clone_size: .
v_call: TRBV7-2
cdr3_aa: CASSLSSTPGQGPSGYTF
cdr3_nt: TGTGCCAGCAGCTTATCGTCGACGCCGGGACAGGGGCCTTCTGGCTACACCTTC

j_call: TRBJ2-3
d_call: TRBD1
clone_size: .
v_call: TRBV18
cdr3_aa: CASTPAKGASTDTQYF
cdr3_nt: TGTGCCAGCACCCCCGCGAAGGGGGCGAGCACAGATACGCAGTATTTT

j_call: TRBJ1-5
d_call: TRBD1
clone_size: .
v_call: TRBV28
cdr3_aa: CASRAGGQGKSQPQHF
cdr3_nt: TGTGCCAGCAGGGCTGGGGGACAGGGGAAAAGTCAGCCCCAGCATTTT

j_call: TRBJ1-1
d_call: TRBD1
clone_size: .
v_call: TRBV18
cdr3_aa: CASSEAAGQTTEAFF
cdr3_nt: TGTGCCAGCTCAGAAGCCGCGGGACAGACCACTGAAGCTTTCTTT

j_call: TRBJ1-1
d_call: .
clone_size: once
v_call: TRBV5-8
cdr3_aa: CASSRGPKWAEAFF
cdr3_nt: TGTGCCAGCAGCCGGGGACCTAAGTGGGCTGAAGCTTTCTTT

j_call: TRBJ2-7
d_call: .
clone_size: .
v_call: TRBV19
cdr3_aa: CASSKWDQYEQYF
cdr3_nt: TGTGCCAGTAGTAAGTGGGACCAATACGAGCAGTACTTC

j_call: TRBJ2-7
d_call: .
clone_size: .
v_call: TRBV28
cdr3_aa: CASSLWEGMYEQYF
cdr3_nt: TGTGCCAGCAGTTTATGGGAGGGAATGTACGAGCAGTACTTC

j_call: TRBJ1-6
d_call: .
clone_size: .
v_call: TRBV6-1
cdr3_aa: CASSKGSLLDSPLHF
cdr3_nt: TGTGCCAGCAGTAAAGGAAGCCTGTTGGATTCCCCCCTCCACTTT

j_call: TRBJ1-4
d_call: .
clone_size: .
v_call: TRBV2
cdr3_aa: CASRGRDEKLFF
cdr3_nt: TGTGCCAGCAGAGGGAGGGATGAAAAACTGTTTTTT

j_call: TRBJ2-2
d_call: .
clone_size: .
v_call: TRBV4-1
cdr3_aa: CASSLTGSGELFF
cdr3_nt: TGCGCCAGCAGCCTTACAGGTTCCGGGGAGCTGTTTTTT

j_call: TRBJ2-5
d_call: .
clone_size: .
v_call: TRBV6-1
cdr3_aa: CASRQRKETQYF
cdr3_nt: TGTGCCAGCCGTCAGCGTAAAGAGACCCAGTACTTC

j_call: TRBJ2-7
d_call: TRBD1
clone_size: .
v_call: TRBV10-2
cdr3_aa: CASSVPGQGGEQYF
cdr3_nt: TGCGCCAGCAGTGTACCGGGACAGGGGGGCGAGCAGTACTTC